The clone carrying this T cell receptor (beta chain) was seen only a few times. Its target is not known. The CDR3 is 14 residues long. After removal of 3 bases from V and 13 bases from J, the junction contained 13 bases not matched to a gene. Germline V lookup: CDR1 DFQATT, CDR2 SNEGSKA (reference sequence). Treatment defined: approximately 9-day PBMC culture with coronavirus spike peptide pools or control peptides (ViraFEST assay). T cells were expanded with peptide pools, and expanded clonotypes were identified by TCR sequencing. The data were taken from a study of vaccination and CD4 T cells after COVID-19. Study summary: Convalescent donors totaled six males and four females, including two who were Hispanic.

Once obtained from cultured CD4+ T cells, the DNA was sequenced using the Oncomine TCR Beta short-read assay. TCRdb reprocessed the PCR reads via MiXCR and lists one record per CDR3 protein. The table includes more than 14,000 distinct CDR3 sequences, 43% detected once. The sample taken for sequencing was CD4+ T cells from blood, cultured in vitro. This chain joins TRBV20-1 and TRBJ2-5; 11 bases map to TRBD2. The origin of this receptor is a human donor who had recovered from COVID-19. The CDR3: CSARTSGNAGAPYF. The DNA of the CDR3 is TGCAGTGCTAGGACTAGCGGGAATGCGGGGGCACCGTACTTC.